Reported below is one T cell receptor (beta chain). No antigen is known for it. V dropped 2 bases and J dropped 7 bases, with 9 bases sitting between them. CDR1 and CDR2 (germline): WNHNN, SYGVQD (reference sequence). The CDR3 contains 14 residues. The data originate from a study of T cell responses to AZD1222 COVID-19 vaccine. Overall study results and limits: Nearly half of spike-specific TCRs reportedly target unmutated variant regions. Repertoires in all cases were sampled only once the peak T cell response had passed. Donors were largely white British and mainly female; clonal diversity was possibly underestimated. At 160-218 and 743-854, vaccine-associated CD4 TCRs were dominant, and they spanned spike.

Clones were sequenced by immunoSEQ multiplex PCR, and TCRdb holds only the in-frame ones, with some missing. The sample contains 130,000 to 150,000 clones, around 88% of which appear only once. This sequence joins TRBV10-1 and TRBJ1-6; perhaps TRBD1 as D (6 bases). The source of this sequence is an adult in good health. The starting material was peripheral blood, obtained on day 0 of MenACWY control vaccination. CDR3 sequence: CASSEHRANSPLHF. CDR3 DNA sequence: TGCGCCAGCAGTGAGCACAGGGCAAATTCACCCCTCCACTTT.